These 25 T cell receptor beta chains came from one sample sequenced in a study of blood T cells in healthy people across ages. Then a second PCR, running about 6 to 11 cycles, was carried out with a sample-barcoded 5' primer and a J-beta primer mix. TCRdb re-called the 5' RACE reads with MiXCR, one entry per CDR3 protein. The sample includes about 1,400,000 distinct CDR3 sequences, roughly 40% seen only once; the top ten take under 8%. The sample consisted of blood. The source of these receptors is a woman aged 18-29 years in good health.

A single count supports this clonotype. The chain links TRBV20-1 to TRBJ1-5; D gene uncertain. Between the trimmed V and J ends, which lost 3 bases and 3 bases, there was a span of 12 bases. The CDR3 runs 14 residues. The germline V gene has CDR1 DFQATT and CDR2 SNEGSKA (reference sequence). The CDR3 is CSARGSSLNQPQHF. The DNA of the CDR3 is TGCAGTGCTAGGGGGTCCTCCCTCAATCAGCCCCAGCATTTT.

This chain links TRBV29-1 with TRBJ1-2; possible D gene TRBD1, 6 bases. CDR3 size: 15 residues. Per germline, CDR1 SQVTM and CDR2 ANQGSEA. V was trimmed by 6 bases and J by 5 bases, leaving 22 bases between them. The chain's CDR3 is CSVQTSVGALYGYTF. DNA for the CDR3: TGCAGCGTCCAAACCTCGGTGGGGGCCTTATATGGCTACACCTTC.

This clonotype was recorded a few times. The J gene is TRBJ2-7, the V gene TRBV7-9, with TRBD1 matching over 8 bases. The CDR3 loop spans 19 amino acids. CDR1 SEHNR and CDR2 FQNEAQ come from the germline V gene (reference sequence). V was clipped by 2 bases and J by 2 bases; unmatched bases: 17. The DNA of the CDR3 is TGTGCCAGCAGCTTAAGAAGTAGTCCGACGACAGGGGATCCCTACGAGCAGTACTTC. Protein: CASSLRSSPTTGDPYEQYF.

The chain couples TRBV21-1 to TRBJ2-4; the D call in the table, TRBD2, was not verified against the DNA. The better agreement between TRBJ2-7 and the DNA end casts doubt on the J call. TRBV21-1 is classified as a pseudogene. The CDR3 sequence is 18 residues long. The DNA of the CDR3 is TGTGCCAGCAGCAAAGTTTGCCTTGGGAGCGGGAGTATCAACGAGCAGTACTTC. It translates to CASSKVCLGSGSINEQYF.

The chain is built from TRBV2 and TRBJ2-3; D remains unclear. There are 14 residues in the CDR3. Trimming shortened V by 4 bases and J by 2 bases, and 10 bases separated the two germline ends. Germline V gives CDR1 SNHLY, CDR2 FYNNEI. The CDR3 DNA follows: TGTGCCAGCAGTGGACTGGAAGACACAGATACGCAGTATTTT. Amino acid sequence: CASSGLEDTDTQYF.

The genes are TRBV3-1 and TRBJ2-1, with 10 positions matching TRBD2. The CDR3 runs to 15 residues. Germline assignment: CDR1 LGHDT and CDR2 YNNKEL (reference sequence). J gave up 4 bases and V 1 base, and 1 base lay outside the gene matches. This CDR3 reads CASSQGAGGYNEQFF. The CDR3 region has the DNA TGTGCCAGCAGCCAAGGAGCGGGAGGGTACAATGAGCAGTTCTTC.

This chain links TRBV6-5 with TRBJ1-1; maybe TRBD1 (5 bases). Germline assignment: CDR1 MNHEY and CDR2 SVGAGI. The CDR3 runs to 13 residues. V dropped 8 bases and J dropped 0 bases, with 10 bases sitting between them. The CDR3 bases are TGTGCCAGCGGCGGACACCTGAACACTGAAGCTTTCTTT. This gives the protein CASGGHLNTEAFF.

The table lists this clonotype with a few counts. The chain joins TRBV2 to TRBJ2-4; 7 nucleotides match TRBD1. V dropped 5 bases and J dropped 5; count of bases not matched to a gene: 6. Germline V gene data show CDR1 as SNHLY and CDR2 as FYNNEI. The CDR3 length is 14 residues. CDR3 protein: CASSRGPGENIQYF. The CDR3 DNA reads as TGTGCCAGCAGTAGGGGGCCAGGGGAAAACATTCAGTACTTC. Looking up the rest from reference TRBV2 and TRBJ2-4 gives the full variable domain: EPEVTQTPSHQVTQMGQEVILRCVPISNHLYFYWYRQILGQKVEFLVSFYNNEISEKSEIFDDQFSVERPDGSNFTLKIRSTKLEDSAMYFCASSRGPGENIQYFGAGTRLSVL.

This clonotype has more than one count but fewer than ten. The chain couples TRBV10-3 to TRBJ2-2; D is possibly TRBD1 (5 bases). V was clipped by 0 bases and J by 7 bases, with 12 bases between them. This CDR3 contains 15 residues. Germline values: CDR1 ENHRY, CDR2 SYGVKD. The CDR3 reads CAISESSGFYGELFF. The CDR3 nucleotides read TGTGCCATCAGTGAGTCTTCAGGGTTTTACGGGGAGCTGTTTTTT.

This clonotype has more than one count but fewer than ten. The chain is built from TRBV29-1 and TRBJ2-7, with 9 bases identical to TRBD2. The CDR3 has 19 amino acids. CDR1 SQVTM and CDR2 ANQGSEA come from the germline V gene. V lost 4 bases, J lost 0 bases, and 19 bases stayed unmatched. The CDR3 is CSVGRLAGLARYPSYEQYF. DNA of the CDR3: TGCAGCGTTGGAAGGCTCGCCGGACTAGCGCGATATCCCTCCTACGAGCAGTACTTC.

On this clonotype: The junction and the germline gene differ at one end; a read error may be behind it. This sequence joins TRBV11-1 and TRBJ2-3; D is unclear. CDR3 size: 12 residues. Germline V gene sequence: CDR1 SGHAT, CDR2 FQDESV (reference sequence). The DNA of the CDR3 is TGTGCCAGCAGGATTAGCACAGATACGCGGTATTTT. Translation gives CASRISTDTRYF.

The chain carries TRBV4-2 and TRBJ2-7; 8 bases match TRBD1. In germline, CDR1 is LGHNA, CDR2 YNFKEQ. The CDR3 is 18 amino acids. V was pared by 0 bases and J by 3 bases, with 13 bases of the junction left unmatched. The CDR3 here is CASSQEGYGTGIDYEQYF. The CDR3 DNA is TGTGCCAGCAGCCAAGAAGGCTATGGGACAGGAATAGACTACGAGCAGTACTTC.

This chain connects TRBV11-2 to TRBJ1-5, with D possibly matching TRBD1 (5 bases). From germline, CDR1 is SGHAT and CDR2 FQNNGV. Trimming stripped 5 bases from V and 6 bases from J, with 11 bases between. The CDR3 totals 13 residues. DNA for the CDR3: TGTGCCAGCAGCCAGACAGTTGGTCAGCCCCAGCATTTT. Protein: CASSQTVGQPQHF.

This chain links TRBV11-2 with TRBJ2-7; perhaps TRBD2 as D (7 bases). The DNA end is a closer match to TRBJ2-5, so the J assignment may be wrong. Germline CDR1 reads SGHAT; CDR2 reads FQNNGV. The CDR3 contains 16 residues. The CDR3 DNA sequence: TGTGCCAGCAGCAAAGGTGGGGGGGGCGCAGAGGAGACCCAGTACTTC. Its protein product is CASSKGGGGAEETQYF.

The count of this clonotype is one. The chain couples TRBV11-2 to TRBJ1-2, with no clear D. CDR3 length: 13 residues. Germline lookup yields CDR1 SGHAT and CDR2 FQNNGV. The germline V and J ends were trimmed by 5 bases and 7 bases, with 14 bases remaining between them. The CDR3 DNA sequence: TGTGCCAGCAGCCCCGACCTAGTGACTGGCTACACCTTC. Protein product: CASSPDLVTGYTF.

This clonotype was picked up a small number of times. CDR3 nucleotides: TGCAGCGTTGATAGCGGTGCCAAAAACATTCAGTACTTC. Protein: CSVDSGAKNIQYF. The chain employs TRBV29-1 and TRBJ2-4, with D perhaps matching TRBD2 (6 bases). The CDR3 is 13 residues long. CDR1 and CDR2 (germline): SQVTM, ANQGSEA. V was shortened by 3 bases and J by 1 base, with 7 bases between the two germline ends.

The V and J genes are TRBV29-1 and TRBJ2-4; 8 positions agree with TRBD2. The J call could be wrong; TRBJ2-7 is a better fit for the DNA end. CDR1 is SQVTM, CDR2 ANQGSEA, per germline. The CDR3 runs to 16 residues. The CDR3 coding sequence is TGCAGCGTTGATGGACCAGCGGGGGCCCCGACCTACGAGCAGTACTTC. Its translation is CSVDGPAGAPTYEQYF.

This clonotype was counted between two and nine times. CDR3: CRQGQGAGYTF. CDR3 nucleotide sequence: TGCAGACAGGGACAGGGAGCTGGCTACACCTTC. This chain connects TRBV20-1 to TRBJ1-2; 9 nucleotides agree with TRBD1. There are 11 residues in the CDR3. Germline-derived CDR1 and CDR2 are DFQATT and SNEGSKA (reference sequence).

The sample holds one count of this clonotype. The DNA of the CDR3 is TGCAGTGCTAGGCCTAGTCAGTACAATGAGCAGTACTTC. It translates to CSARPSQYNEQYF. V gene TRBV20-1 combines with J gene TRBJ2-5; unclear D gene. Deletions cut 3 bases from V and 11 bases from J, with 19 bases between. The length of the CDR3 is 13 residues. Germline V CDR1 and CDR2: DFQATT, SNEGSKA (reference sequence).

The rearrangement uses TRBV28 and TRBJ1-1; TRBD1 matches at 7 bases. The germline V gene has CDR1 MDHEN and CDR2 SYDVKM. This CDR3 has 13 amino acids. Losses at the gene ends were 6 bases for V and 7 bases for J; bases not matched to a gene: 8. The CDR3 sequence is CASSIRGTVEAFF. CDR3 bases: TGTGCCAGCAGCATCCGGGGGACAGTTGAAGCTTTCTTT.

The CDR3 DNA sequence: TGTGCCAGCATTCTAGCGGGAGTTGGGGAGCAGTTCTTC. It translates to CASILAGVGEQFF. The rearrangement links TRBV2 to TRBJ2-1, with TRBD2 matching 10 bases. From germline, CDR1 is SNHLY and CDR2 FYNNEI. The length of the CDR3 is 13 residues. V lost 7 bases and J lost 10; bases outside the gene matches: 7.

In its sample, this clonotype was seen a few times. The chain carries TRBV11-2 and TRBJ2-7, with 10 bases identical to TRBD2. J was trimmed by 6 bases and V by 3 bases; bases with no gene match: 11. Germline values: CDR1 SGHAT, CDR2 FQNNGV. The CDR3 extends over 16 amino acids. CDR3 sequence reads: CASSLGLASRTGEQYF. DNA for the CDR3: TGTGCCAGCAGCTTGGGACTAGCGTCCCGTACTGGCGAGCAGTACTTC.

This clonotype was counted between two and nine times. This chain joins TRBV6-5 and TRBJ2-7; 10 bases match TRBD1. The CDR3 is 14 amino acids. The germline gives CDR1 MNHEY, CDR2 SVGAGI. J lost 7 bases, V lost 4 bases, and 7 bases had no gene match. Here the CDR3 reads CASSSGQGSWEQYF. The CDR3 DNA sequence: TGTGCCAGCAGTTCGGGACAGGGGTCTTGGGAGCAGTACTTC.

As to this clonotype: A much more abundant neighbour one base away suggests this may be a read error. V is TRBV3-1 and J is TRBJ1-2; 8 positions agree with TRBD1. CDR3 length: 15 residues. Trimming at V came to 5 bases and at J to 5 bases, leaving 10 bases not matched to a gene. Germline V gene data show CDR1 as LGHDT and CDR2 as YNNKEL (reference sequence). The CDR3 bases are TGTGCCAGCAGCGGCCGACAGGGGCGCAGGTATGGCTACACCTTC. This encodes CASSGRQGRRYGYTF.

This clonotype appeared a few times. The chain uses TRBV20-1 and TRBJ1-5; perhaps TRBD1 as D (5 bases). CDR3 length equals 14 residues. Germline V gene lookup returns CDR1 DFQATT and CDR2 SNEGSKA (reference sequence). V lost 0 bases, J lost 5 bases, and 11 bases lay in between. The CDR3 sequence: CSAREDNSHQPQHF. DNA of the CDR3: TGCAGTGCTAGAGAGGACAATTCCCATCAGCCCCAGCATTTT.